The following is a T cell receptor (beta chain) sequence with its context. This record comes from a study of T-cell memory formation after mild COVID-19. TCRdb re-derived calls from the 5' RACE reads in MiXCR, one entry per CDR3 protein. This table holds more than 300,000 distinct CDR3 sequences, 20% found once. Looked up from germline, CDR1 is LGHNA and CDR2 is YSLEER. V was cut by 3 bases and J by 4 bases, with 17 bases left in between. This CDR3 is 16 amino acids long. The rearrangement uses TRBV4-3 and TRBJ2-3, with D perhaps being TRBD1 or TRBD2 (6 bases each). The sample comprised PBMCs or a T cell subset sorted from them (not recorded which). The receptor was derived from a young man who had mild COVID-19 (a few samples of this study predate the infection). Cell type and time point are not known. CDR3 residues: CASSHDLEGVADTQYF. DNA of the CDR3: TGCGCCAGCAGCCACGATCTGGAGGGGGTAGCAGATACGCAGTATTTT.